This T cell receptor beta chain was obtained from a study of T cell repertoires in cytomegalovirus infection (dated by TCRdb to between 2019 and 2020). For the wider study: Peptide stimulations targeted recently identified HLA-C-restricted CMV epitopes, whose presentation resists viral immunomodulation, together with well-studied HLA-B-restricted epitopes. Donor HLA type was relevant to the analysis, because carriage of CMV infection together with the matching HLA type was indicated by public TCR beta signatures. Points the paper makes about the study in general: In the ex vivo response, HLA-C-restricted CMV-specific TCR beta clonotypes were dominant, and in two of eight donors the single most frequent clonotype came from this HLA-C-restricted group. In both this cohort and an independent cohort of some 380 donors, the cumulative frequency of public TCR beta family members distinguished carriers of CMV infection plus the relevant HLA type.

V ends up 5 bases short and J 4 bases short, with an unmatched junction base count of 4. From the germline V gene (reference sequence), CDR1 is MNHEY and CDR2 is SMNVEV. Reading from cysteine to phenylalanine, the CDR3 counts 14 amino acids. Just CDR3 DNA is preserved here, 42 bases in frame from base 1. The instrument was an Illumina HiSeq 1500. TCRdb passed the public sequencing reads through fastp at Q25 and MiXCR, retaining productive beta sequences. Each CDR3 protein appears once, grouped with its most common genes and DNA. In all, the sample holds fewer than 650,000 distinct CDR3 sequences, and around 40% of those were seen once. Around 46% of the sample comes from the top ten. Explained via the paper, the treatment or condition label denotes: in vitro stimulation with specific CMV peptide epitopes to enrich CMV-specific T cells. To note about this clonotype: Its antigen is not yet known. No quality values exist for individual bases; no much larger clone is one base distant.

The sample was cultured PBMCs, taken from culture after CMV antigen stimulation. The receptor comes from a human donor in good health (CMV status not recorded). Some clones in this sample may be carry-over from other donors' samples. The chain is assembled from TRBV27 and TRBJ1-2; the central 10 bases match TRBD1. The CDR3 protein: CASSTGTGAYGYTF. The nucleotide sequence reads TGTGCCAGCAGTACCGGGACAGGGGCCTATGGCTACACCTTC.